The source of this T cell receptor (beta chain) is a study of T cells in Graves' hyperthyroidism and ophthalmopathy. It was RNA transcripts that yielded the amplified TCR beta CDR3 regions. HTBI primers were the set used in a first-round RT-PCR of the TCR CDR3. TCRdb re-analysed the multiplex PCR reads in MiXCR, keeping a single row per CDR3 protein. The sample contains a few hundred thousand distinct CDR3 sequences, approximately 16% of which appear only once. On the basis of clinical symptoms, serum thyroxine and TRAb, thyroid ultrasound and orbital computed tomography, diagnoses were made. With V trimmed by 6 bases and J by 7 bases, 8 bases remained unmatched. CDR3 length equals 13 residues. This clonotype was seen at least ten times. Its cognate antigen is unknown. Study-wide findings and caveats: In blood, most of the thyroid clonotypes expanded above 0.001 were also present.

The sequencing input was blood. The chain couples TRBV12-3 or TRBV12-4 to TRBJ1-2, with TRBD1 identical over 7 bases. The source of this sequence is a middle-aged woman with Graves' ophthalmopathy. In DNA, the CDR3 is TGTGCCAGCAGCCTTGGGACAGTCGGTGGCTACACCTTC. Protein sequence: CASSLGTVGGYTF.